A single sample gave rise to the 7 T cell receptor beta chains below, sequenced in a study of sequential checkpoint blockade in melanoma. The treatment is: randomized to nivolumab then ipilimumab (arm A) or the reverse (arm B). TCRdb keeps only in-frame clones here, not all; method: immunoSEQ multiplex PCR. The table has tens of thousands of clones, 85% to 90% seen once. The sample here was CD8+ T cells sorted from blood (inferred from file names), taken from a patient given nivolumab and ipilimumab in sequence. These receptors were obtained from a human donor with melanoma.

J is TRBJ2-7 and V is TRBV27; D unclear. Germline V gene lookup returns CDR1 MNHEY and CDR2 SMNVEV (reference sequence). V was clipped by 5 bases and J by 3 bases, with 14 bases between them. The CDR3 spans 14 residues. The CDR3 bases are TGTGCCAGCAGTCCTACCCCCCCGAGCTACGAGCAGTACTTC. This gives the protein CASSPTPPSYEQYF.

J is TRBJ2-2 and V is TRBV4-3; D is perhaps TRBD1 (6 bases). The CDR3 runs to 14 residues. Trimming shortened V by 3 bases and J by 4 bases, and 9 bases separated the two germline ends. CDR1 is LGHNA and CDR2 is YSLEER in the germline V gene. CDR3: CASSQAGATGELFF. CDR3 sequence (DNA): TGCGCCAGCAGCCAGGCAGGGGCCACCGGGGAGCTGTTTTTT.

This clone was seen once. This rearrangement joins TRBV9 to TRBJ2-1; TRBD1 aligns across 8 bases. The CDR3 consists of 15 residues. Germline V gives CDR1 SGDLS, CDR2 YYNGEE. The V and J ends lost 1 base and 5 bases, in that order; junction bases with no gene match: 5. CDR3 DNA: TGTGCCAGCAGCGTACCAACAGGGGGTAACAATGAGCAGTTCTTC. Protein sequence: CASSVPTGGNNEQFF.

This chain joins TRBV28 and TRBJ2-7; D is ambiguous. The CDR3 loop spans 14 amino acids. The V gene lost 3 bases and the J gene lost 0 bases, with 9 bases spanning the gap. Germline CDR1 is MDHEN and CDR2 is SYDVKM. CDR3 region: CASSFPHSSYEQYF. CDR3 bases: TGTGCCAGCAGTTTTCCCCACAGCTCCTACGAGCAGTACTTC.

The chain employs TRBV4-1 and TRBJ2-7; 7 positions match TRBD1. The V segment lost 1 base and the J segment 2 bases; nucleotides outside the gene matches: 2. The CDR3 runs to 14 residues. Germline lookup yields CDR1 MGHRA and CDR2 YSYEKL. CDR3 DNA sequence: TGCGCCAGCAGCCAAGGAGGGGGCGCCTACGAGCAGTACTTC. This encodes CASSQGGGAYEQYF.

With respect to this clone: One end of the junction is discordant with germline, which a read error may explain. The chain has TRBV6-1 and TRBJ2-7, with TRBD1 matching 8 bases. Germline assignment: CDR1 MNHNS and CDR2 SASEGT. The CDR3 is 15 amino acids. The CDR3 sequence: CASRGRGLTSDEQYF. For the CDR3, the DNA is TGTGCCAGCAGGGGCAGGGGGCTCACCTCCGACGAGCAGTACTTC.

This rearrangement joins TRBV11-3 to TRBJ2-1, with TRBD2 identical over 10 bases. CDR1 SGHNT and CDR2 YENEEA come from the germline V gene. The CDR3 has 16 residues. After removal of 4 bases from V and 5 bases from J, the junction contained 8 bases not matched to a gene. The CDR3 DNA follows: TGTGCCAGCAGCTCCCGGACTAGCGGAGTCCACAATGAGCAGTTCTTC. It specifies CASSSRTSGVHNEQFF.